This TCR beta chain emerged from a study of T cells after yellow fever vaccination. Study outcomes and limitations: One caveat is that FACS-sorted repertoires could contain abundant clonotypes contaminating from the bulk population. Re-detected after boosting: most primary clones, 96% of CD4 and about 89% of CD8.

This CDR3 has 16 residues. The V gene's germline CDR1 is SGHRS and CDR2 YFSETQ. V was pared by 5 bases and J by 4 bases, with 21 bases between. Comments on this clonotype: Its antigen is undetermined.

MiXCR, applied by TCRdb to the 5' RACE reads, yields one record per CDR3 protein. The sample lists around 590,000 distinct CDR3 sequences, 12% occurring once. This TCR derives from a man aged 25-45 years who received the YFV17D yellow fever vaccine. Sequenced material: PBMCs, taken on the day of the yellow fever booster vaccination. The chain couples TRBV5-1 to TRBJ2-5; D ambiguous. For the CDR3, the DNA is TGCGCCAGCAGTTTAACCTCCGGGTCCCCCCGAGAGACCCAGTACTTC. It is translated as CASSLTSGSPRETQYF.